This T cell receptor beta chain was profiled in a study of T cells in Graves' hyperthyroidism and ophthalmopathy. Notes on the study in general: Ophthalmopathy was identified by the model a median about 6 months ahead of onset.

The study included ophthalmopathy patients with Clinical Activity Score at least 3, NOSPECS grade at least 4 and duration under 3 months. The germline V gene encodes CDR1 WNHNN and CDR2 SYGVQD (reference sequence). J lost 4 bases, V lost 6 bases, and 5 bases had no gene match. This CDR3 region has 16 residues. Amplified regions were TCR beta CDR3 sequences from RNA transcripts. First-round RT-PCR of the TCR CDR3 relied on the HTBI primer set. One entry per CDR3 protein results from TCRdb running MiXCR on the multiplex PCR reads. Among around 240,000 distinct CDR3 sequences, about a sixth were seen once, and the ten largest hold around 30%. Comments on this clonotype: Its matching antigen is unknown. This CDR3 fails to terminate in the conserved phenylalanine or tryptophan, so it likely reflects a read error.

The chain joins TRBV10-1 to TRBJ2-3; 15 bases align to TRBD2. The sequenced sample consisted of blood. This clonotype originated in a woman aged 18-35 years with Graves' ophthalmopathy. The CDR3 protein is CASSVGLAGGADTQYL. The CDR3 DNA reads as TGCGCCAGCAGCGTCGGACTAGCGGGGGGGGCAGATACGCAGTATCTT.